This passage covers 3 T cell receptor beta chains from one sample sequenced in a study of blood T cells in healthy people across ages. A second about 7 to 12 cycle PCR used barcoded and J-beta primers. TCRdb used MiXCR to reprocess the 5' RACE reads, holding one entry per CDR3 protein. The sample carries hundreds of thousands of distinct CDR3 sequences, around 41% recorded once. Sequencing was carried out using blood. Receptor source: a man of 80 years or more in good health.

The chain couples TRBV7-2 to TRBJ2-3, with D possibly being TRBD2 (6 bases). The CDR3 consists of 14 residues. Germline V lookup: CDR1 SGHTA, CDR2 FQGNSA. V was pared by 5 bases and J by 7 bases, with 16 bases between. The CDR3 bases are TGTGCCAGCAGCCGCCCGGAGGGCCGAAATACGCAGTATTTT. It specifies CASSRPEGRNTQYF.

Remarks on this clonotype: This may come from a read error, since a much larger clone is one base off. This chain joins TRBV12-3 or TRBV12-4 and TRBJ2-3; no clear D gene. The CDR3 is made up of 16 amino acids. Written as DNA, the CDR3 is TGTGCCAGCAGTTCGGGTCACCCTCCGCCCCAAGATATGCAGTATTTT. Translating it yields CASSSGHPPPQDMQYF.

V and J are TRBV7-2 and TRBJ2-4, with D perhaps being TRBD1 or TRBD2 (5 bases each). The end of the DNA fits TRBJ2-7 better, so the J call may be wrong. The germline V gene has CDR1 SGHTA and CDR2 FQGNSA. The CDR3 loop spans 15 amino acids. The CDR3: CASSFGGASSHEQYF. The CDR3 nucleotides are TGTGCCAGCAGCTTCGGTGGGGCTAGCTCTCACGAGCAGTACTTC.